This TCR beta chain was sequenced for a study of long-term antiretroviral therapy in people with HIV. The assay used was immunoSEQ (version v3.0), run at survey level. Assay used: immunoSEQ multiplex PCR; TCRdb lists only in-frame clones, some missing. The table has tens of thousands of clones, around 90% seen once. This clone was recorded once. The germline CDR1 and CDR2 sequences are SGHRS and YFSETQ. The CDR3 is made up of 15 amino acids. The junction had 5 bases not matched to a gene; V was cut back by 1 base and J by 4 bases. This receptor was identified in a woman aged 40 to 49 with HIV. Sequenced here: unsorted PBMCs, sampled approximately 5.1 years after starting antiretroviral therapy. The rearrangement joins TRBV5-1 to TRBJ2-5, with TRBD2 matching 9 bases. The CDR3 protein is CASSLTVAGAETQYF. CDR3 in DNA: TGCGCCAGCAGCTTGACCGTAGCGGGGGCAGAGACCCAGTACTTC.